This TCR beta chain was sequenced during a study of blood T cell repertoires in COVID-19. Study context: PBMCs, B-cell-depleted T cells, or T cells were the source of the cDNA or gDNA that made up the material.

The CDR3 sequence is 12 residues long. With 10 bases removed from V and 10 bases from J, the gap between germline ends came to 14 bases. TCRdb keeps only in-frame clones here, not all; method: immunoSEQ multiplex PCR. Among roughly 150,000 clones listed, more than 65% were seen once. V usage is TRBV23-1 and J usage is TRBJ1-6, with a tentative D call TRBD1 (6 bases). TRBV23-1 is known as an ORF, though its function is uncertain. The TCR originated in a woman aged 45-65 years in a cohort sampled during active or convalescent COVID-19. Sequencing was carried out using peripheral blood. The CDR3 here is CATQGLVSPLHF. DNA of the CDR3: TGCGCCACCCAGGGGTTGGTCTCACCCCTCCACTTT.